This T cell receptor (beta chain) was identified in a study of blood T cell repertoires in COVID-19. On the study more broadly: The United States, Italy and Spain were the sources of the acute and convalescent COVID-19 samples.

In this sample, this clone turned up once. Everyone who took part was roughly 18 to 90 years old, and they came from about 25 US areas. Clinical history as reported by participants underpinned cohort assignment. Resolution of symptoms, clearance, or two negative PCRs was present in recovered Cohort 3 donors. The repertoire was sequenced with immunoSEQ multiplex PCR; TCRdb's copy has only in-frame clones and lacks some. Among more than 200,000 clones listed, nearly 90% were seen once. The V gene lost 8 bases and the J gene lost 3 bases, with 10 bases spanning the gap. The CDR3 sequence is 12 residues long.

Sequenced input: PBMCs or T cells enriched from blood (not recorded which). V gene TRBV12-3 or TRBV12-4 combines with J gene TRBJ1-1; unclear D gene. The sequence came from a man in his thirties or forties who had recovered from COVID-19. In nucleotides, the CDR3 is TGTGCCAGCTACCACCCGGACACTGAAGCTTTCTTT. Its protein product is CASYHPDTEAFF.